This T cell receptor (beta chain) was recorded in a study of regulatory T cells in long-lasting Graves disease. In this sample, this clonotype turned up many times. Specified time point: newly diagnosed GD, antithyroid drugs for less than 3 months. PBMC RNA was the source of the TCR library. For TCR beta, libraries came from iRepertoire HTBI primers and Arm-PCR of CDR3 regions. TCRdb redid the calling of the multiplex PCR reads with MiXCR, one entry per CDR3 protein. The table includes approximately 460,000 distinct CDR3 sequences, 16% detected once. This sample was also put to use in a study of T cells in Graves' hyperthyroidism and ophthalmopathy.

This receptor was identified in a woman aged 25-40 years with Graves disease. This specimen was peripheral blood mononuclear cells (PBMCs), taken at new diagnosis, from a patient treated with antithyroid drugs.

The CDR3: CASSYSRKLGMAYEQYF. For the CDR3, the DNA is TGTGCCAGCAGTTACTCTAGGAAGCTGGGGATGGCATACGAGCAGTACTTC. The chain is built from TRBV6-2 or TRBV6-3 and TRBJ2-7; D not resolved. Germline loops: CDR1 MNHEY, CDR2 SVGEGT. V was pared by 0 bases and J by 4 bases, with 19 bases between. The CDR3 covers 17 residues.